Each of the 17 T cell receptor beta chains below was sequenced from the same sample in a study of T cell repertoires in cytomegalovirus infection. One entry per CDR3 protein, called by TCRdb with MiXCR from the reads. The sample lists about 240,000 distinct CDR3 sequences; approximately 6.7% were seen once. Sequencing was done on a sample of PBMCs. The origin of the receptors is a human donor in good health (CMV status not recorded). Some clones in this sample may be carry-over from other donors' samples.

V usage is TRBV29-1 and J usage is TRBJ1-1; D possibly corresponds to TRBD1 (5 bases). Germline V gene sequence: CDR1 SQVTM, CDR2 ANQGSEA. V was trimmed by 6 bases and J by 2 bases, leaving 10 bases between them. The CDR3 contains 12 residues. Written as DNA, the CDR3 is TGCAGCGTAAGGGGAGTAAACACTGAAGCTTTCTTT. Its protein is CSVRGVNTEAFF. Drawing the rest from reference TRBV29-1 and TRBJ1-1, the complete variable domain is SAVISQKPSRDICQRGTSLTIQCQVDSQVTMMFWYRQQPGQSLTLIATANQGSEATYESGFVIDKFPISRPNLTFSTLTVSNMSPEDSSIYLCSVRGVNTEAFFGQGTRLTVV.

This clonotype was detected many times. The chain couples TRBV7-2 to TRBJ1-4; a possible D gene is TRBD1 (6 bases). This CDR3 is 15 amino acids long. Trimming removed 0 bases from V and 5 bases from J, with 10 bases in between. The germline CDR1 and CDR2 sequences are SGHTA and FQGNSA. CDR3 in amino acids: CASSLARGQNEKLFF. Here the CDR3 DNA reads TGTGCCAGCAGCTTAGCGCGGGGGCAGAATGAAAAACTGTTTTTT.

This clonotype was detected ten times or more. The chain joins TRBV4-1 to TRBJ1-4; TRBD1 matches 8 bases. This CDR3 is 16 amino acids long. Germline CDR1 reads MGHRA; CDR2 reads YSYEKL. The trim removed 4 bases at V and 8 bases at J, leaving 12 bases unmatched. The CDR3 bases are TGCGCCAGCAGCCGAAATGCAGGGGGCGGGAAAGAAAAACTGTTTTTT. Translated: CASSRNAGGGKEKLFF.

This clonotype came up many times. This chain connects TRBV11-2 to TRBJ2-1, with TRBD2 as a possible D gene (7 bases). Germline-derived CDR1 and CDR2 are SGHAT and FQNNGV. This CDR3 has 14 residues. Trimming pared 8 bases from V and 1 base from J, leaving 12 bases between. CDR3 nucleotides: TGTGCCAGCGGGGGGGGCCCATCCTACAATGAGCAGTTCTTC. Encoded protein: CASGGGPSYNEQFF.

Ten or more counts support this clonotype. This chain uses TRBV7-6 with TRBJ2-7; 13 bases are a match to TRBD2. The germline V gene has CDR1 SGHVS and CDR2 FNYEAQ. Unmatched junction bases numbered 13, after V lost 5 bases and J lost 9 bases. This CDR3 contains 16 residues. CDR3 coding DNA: TGTGCCAGCAGCCCCCGGGCGGGACTAGCGGGGCACCTGCAGTACTTC. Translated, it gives CASSPRAGLAGHLQYF.

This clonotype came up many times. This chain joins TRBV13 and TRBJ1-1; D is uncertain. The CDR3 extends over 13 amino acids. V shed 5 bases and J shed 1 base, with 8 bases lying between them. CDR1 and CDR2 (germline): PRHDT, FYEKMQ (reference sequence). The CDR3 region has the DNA TGTGCCAGCAGCCACACAGAGAACACTGAAGCTTTCTTT. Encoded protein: CASSHTENTEAFF.

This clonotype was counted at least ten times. Here the CDR3 DNA reads TGTGCCAGCAGACAACGTGGTAGCGCAGATACGCAGTATTTT. Its translation is CASRQRGSADTQYF. The V call is TRBV2, the J call TRBJ2-3; D perhaps matches TRBD2 (5 bases). Trimming took 6 bases from V and 4 from J, leaving 14 bases between them. CDR3 length equals 14 residues. The V gene's germline CDR1 is SNHLY and CDR2 FYNNEI. The entire variable domain, with the rest obtained from reference TRBV2 and TRBJ2-3, is as follows: EPEVTQTPSHQVTQMGQEVILRCVPISNHLYFYWYRQILGQKVEFLVSFYNNEISEKSEIFDDQFSVERPDGSNFTLKIRSTKLEDSAMYFCASRQRGSADTQYFGPGTRLTVL.

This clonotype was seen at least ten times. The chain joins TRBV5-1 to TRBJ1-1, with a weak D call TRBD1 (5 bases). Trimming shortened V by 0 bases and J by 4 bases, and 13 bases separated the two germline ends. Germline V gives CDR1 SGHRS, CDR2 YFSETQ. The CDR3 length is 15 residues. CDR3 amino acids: CASSLESGRGTEAFF. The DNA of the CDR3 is TGCGCCAGCAGCTTGGAGTCCGGGAGGGGCACTGAAGCTTTCTTT.

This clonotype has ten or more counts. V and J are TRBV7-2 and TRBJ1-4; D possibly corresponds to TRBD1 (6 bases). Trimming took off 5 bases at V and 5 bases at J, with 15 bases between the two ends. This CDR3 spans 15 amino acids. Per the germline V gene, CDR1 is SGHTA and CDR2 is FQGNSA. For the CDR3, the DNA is TGTGCCAGCAGCCCTGTCGGGGGCAGCAATGAAAAACTGTTTTTT. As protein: CASSPVGGSNEKLFF. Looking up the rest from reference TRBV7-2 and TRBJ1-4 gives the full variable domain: GAGVSQSPSNKVTEKGKDVELRCDPISGHTALYWYRQSLGQGLEFLIYFQGNSAPDKSGLPSDRFSAERTGGSVSTLTIQRTQQEDSAVYLCASSPVGGSNEKLFFGSGTQLSVL.

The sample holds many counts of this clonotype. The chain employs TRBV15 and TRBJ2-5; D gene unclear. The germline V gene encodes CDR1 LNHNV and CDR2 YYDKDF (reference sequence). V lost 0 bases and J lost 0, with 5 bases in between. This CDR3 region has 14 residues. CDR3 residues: CATSREADQETQYF. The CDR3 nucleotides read TGTGCCACCAGCAGAGAGGCGGACCAAGAGACCCAGTACTTC.

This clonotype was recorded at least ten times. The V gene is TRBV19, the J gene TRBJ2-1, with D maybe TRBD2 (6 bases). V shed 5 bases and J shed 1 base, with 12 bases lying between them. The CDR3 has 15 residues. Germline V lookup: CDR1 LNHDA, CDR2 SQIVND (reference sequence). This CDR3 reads CASSWRAASYNEQFF. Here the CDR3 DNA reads TGTGCCAGTAGTTGGAGGGCAGCTTCCTACAATGAGCAGTTCTTC.

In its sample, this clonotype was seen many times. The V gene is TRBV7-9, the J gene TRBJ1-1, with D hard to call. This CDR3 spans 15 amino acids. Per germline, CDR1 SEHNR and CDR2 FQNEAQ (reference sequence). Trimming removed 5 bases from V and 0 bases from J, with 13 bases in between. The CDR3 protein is CASSPGKRMNTEAFF. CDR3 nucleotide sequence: TGTGCCAGCAGCCCAGGCAAGAGGATGAACACTGAAGCTTTCTTT.

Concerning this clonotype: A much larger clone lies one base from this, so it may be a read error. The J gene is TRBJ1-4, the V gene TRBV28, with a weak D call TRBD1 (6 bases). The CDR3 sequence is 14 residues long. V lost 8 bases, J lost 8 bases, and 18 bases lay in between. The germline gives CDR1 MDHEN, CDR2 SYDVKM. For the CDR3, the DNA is TGTGCCAGCGGGGGCTGGCTAACACTCGAAAAACTGTTTTTT. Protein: CASGGWLTLEKLFF.

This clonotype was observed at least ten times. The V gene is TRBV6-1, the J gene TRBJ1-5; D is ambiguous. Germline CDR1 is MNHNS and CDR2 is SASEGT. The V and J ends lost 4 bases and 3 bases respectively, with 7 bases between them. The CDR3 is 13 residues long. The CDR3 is CASSARDNQPQHF. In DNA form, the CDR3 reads TGTGCCAGCAGTGCCCGGGACAATCAGCCCCAGCATTTT.

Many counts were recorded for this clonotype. As DNA, the CDR3 is TGCAGTGCTAGAGATTTTGGACAGACAGACTACGAGCAGTACTTC. Amino acid sequence: CSARDFGQTDYEQYF. The rearrangement uses TRBV20-1 and TRBJ2-7; D might be TRBD1 (6 bases). The germline CDR1 and CDR2 sequences are DFQATT and SNEGSKA (reference sequence). The CDR3 sequence is 15 residues long. V gave up 0 bases and J gave up 3 bases, with 15 bases separating them.

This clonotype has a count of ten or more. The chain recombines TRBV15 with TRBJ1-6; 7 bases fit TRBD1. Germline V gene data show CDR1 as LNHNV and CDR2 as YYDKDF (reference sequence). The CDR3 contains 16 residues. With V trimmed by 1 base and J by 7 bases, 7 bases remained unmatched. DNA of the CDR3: TGTGCCACCAGCAGAGGAGGGGGCGCAGCAAATTCACCCCTCCACTTT. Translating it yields CATSRGGGAANSPLHF. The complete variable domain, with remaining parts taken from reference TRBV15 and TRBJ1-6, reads DAMVIQNPRYQVTQFGKPVTLSCSQTLNHNVMYWYQQKSSQAPKLLFHYYDKDFNNEADTPDNFQSRRPNTSFCFLDIRSPGLGDTAMYLCATSRGGGAANSPLHFGNGTRLTVT.

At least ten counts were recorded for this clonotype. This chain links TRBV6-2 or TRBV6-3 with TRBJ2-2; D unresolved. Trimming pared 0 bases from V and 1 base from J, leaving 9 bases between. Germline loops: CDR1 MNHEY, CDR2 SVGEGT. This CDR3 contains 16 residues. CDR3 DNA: TGTGCCAGCAGTTACTCGACGGTCGGGAACACCGGGGAGCTGTTTTTT. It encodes CASSYSTVGNTGELFF.